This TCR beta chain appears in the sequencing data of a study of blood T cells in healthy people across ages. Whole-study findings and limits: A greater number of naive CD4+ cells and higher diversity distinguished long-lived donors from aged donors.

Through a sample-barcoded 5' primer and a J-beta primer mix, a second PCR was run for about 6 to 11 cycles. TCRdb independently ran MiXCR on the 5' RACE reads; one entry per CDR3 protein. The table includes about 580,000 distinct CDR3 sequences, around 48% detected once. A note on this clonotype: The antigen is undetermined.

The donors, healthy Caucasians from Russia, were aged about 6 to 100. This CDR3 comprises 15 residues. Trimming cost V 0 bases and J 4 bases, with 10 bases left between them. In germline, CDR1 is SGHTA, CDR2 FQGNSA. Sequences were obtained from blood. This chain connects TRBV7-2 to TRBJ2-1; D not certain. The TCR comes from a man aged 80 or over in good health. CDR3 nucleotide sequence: TGTGCCAGCAGCTTAGCTAGCTCAAGATACAATGAGCAGTTCTTC. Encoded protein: CASSLASSRYNEQFF.